What follows are 12 T cell receptor beta chains derived from one specimen sequenced in a study of blood T cell repertoires in COVID-19. The repertoire was sequenced with immunoSEQ multiplex PCR; TCRdb's copy has only in-frame clones and lacks some. The data show about 190,000 clones, around 84% seen once. Sequenced material: PBMCs or T cells enriched from blood (not recorded which). The receptors were sampled from a woman in her twenties or thirties who had recovered from COVID-19.

The V and J genes are TRBV7-9 and TRBJ2-5; TRBD2 aligns across 16 bases. Germline V lookup: CDR1 SEHNR, CDR2 FQNEAQ (reference sequence). Trimming cost V 5 bases and J 4 bases; bases outside gene matches: 7. The CDR3 runs to 17 residues. The CDR3 spells CASSPGTSGGAGETQYF. The CDR3 bases are TGTGCCAGCAGCCCCGGGACTAGCGGGGGGGCGGGAGAGACCCAGTACTTC.

There are a few counts of this clone. The chain joins TRBV27 to TRBJ1-2; TRBD1 aligns across 7 bases. CDR1 and CDR2 from the germline V gene are MNHEY and SMNVEV (reference sequence). This CDR3 spans 18 amino acids. With V trimmed by 4 bases and J by 1 base, 15 bases remained unmatched. Here the CDR3 DNA reads TGTGCCAGCAGTTCAAATGGCTTCGGACAGGATCGTAACTATGGCTACACCTTC. Its translation: CASSSNGFGQDRNYGYTF.

The chain links TRBV7-8 to TRBJ2-1, with 7 bases identical to TRBD1. Trimming at V came to 5 bases and at J to 5 bases, leaving 15 bases not matched to a gene. There are 17 residues in the CDR3. Germline V CDR1 and CDR2: SGHVS, FQNEAQ. The CDR3 is CASSPPLRQGINNEQFF. CDR3 DNA sequence: TGTGCCAGCAGCCCTCCCCTACGACAGGGAATCAACAATGAGCAGTTCTTC. Supplemented by reference TRBV7-8 and TRBJ2-1, the full variable domain reads GAGVSQSPRYKVAKRGQDVALRCDPISGHVSLFWYQQALGQGPEFLTYFQNEAQLDKSGLPSDRFFAERPEGSVSTLKIQRTQQEDSAVYLCASSPPLRQGINNEQFFGPGTRLTVL.

This chain connects TRBV12-3 or TRBV12-4 to TRBJ2-1; no reliable D call. Trimming stripped 6 bases from V and 6 bases from J, with 6 bases between. CDR3 length equals 11 residues. This CDR3 is CASSLPNEQFF. The DNA for the CDR3 is TGTGCCAGCAGCCTACCCAATGAGCAGTTCTTC.

This rearrangement joins TRBV14 to TRBJ2-2, with D possibly TRBD1 on 6 matching bases. Germline-derived CDR1 and CDR2 are SGHDN and FVKESK. V lost 2 bases and J lost 6, with 16 bases in between. This CDR3 spans 16 amino acids. CDR3 coding DNA: TGTGCCAGCAGCCAATGGAGGACAGTTTCCTCCGGGGAGCTGTTTTTT. This encodes CASSQWRTVSSGELFF.

This chain joins TRBV24-1 and TRBJ2-3; no clear D. Trimming cost V 4 bases and J 6 bases, with 19 bases left between them. The CDR3 length is 16 residues. Germline CDR1 and CDR2: KGHDR and SFDVKD. The CDR3 nucleotides are TGTGCCACCAGTGAACCCCTCTGGGCCTCCCGGGATACGCAGTATTTT. It codes for CATSEPLWASRDTQYF.

The chain couples TRBV9 to TRBJ1-6; 7 bases are a match to TRBD1. Germline trimming cut 1 base from V and 5 bases from J; bases unmatched to any gene: 6. CDR1 is SGDLS and CDR2 is YYNGEE in the germline V gene. This CDR3 contains 16 residues. Here the CDR3 reads CASSVSSTGNNSPLHF. The DNA for the CDR3 is TGTGCCAGCAGCGTATCCTCGACAGGGAATAATTCACCCCTCCACTTT.

The V call is TRBV6-4, the J call TRBJ2-1; D not certain. There are 14 residues in the CDR3. Per germline, CDR1 MRHNA and CDR2 SNTAGT. V gave up 3 bases and J gave up 3 bases, with 9 bases separating them. The CDR3 sequence is CASSDRGFYNEQFF. For the CDR3, the DNA is TGTGCCAGCAGTGATAGAGGTTTCTACAATGAGCAGTTCTTC.

The chain is built from TRBV5-1 and TRBJ2-1, with 8 bases lining up with TRBD2. Germline trimming cut 4 bases from V and 3 bases from J; bases unmatched to any gene: 6. Germline loops: CDR1 SGHRS, CDR2 YFSETQ. The CDR3 contains 15 residues. In DNA, the CDR3 is TGCGCCAGCAGCGCCGGGAGGGCGGACTACAATGAGCAGTTCTTC. As protein: CASSAGRADYNEQFF. Combining the CDR3 with reference TRBV5-1 and TRBJ2-1 gives the whole variable domain KAGVTQTPRYLIKTRGQQVTLSCSPISGHRSVSWYQQTPGQGLQFLFEYFSETQRNKGNFPGRFSGRQFSNSRSEMNVSTLELGDSALYLCASSAGRADYNEQFFGPGTRLTVL.

The chain links TRBV3-1 (or the pseudogene TRBV3-2) to TRBJ1-2; possibly TRBD1 for D (5 bases). CDR1 and CDR2 from the germline V gene are LGHDT and YNNKEL (reference sequence). V dropped 5 bases and J dropped 2 bases, with 15 bases sitting between them. This CDR3 contains 15 residues. The CDR3 sequence: CASSEGLKSNYGYTF. CDR3 bases: TGTGCCAGCAGCGAGGGACTCAAGTCCAACTATGGCTACACCTTC.

The V and J genes are TRBV14 and TRBJ1-1; 10 bases are a match to TRBD1. The CDR3 sequence is 15 residues long. In germline, CDR1 is SGHDN, CDR2 FVKESK. The J segment lost 3 bases and the V segment lost 6 bases, leaving 7 bases of the junction unmatched. The CDR3 sequence: CASSRRTGGDTEAFF. CDR3 DNA sequence: TGTGCCAGCAGTCGACGGACAGGGGGGGACACTGAAGCTTTCTTT.

This sequence joins TRBV6-5 and TRBJ2-5; tentatively, D is TRBD2 (7 bases). From germline, CDR1 is MNHEY and CDR2 SVGAGI. The CDR3 consists of 15 residues. Trimming pared 6 bases from V and 4 bases from J, leaving 18 bases between. The CDR3 loop is CASSNQQGGGETQYF. In DNA, the CDR3 is TGTGCCAGCAGCAACCAACAGGGAGGGGGAGAGACCCAGTACTTC.